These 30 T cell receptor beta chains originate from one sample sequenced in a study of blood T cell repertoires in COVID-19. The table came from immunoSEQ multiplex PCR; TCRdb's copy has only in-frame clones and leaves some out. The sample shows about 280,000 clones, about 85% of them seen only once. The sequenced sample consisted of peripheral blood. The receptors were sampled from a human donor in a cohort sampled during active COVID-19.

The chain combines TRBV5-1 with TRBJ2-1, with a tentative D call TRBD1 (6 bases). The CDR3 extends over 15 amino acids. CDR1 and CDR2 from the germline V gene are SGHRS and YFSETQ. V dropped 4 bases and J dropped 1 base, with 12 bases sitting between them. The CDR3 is CASSQQTGSYNEQFF. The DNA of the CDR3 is TGCGCCAGCAGCCAACAAACAGGGTCCTACAATGAGCAGTTCTTC.

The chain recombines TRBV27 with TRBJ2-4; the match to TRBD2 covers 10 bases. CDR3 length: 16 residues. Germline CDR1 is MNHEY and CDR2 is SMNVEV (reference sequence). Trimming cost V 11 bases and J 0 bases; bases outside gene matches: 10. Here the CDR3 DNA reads TGTGCCCGGGGGAGCGGGAGGGGTTTAGCCAAAAACATTCAGTACTTC. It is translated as CARGSGRGLAKNIQYF.

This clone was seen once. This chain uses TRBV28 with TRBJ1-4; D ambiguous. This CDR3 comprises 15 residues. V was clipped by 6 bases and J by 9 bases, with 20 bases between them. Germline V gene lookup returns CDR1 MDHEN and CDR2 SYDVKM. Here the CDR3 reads CASSTAGSSVQKLFF. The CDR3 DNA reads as TGTGCCAGCAGCACGGCGGGGAGTTCAGTACAAAAACTGTTTTTT.

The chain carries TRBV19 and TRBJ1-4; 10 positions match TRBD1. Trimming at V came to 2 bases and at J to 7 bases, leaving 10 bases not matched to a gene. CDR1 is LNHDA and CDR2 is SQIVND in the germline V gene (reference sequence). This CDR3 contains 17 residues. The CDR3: CASSIRSDRGRGEKLFF. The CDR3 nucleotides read TGTGCCAGTAGTATACGGTCTGACAGGGGGCGAGGTGAAAAACTGTTTTTT. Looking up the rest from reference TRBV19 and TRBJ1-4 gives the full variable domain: DGGITQSPKYLFRKEGQNVTLSCEQNLNHDAMYWYRQDPGQGLRLIYYSQIVNDFQKGDIAEGYSVSREKKESFPLTVTSAQKNPTAFYLCASSIRSDRGRGEKLFFGSGTQLSVL.

The CDR3 sequence is CASSLGARGVEAFF. In nucleotides, the CDR3 is TGTGCCAGCAGCTTAGGAGCCAGGGGGGTTGAAGCTTTCTTT. J is TRBJ1-1 and V is TRBV11-2, with 7 bases lining up with TRBD1. CDR3 length: 14 residues. V was pared by 1 base and J by 7 bases, with 6 bases of the junction left unmatched. Germline CDR1 reads SGHAT; CDR2 reads FQNNGV.

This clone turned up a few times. CDR3 residues: CASSLNRGAGSYEQYF. The CDR3 bases are TGTGCCAGCAGTTTAAACAGGGGAGCGGGCAGCTACGAGCAGTACTTC. The V gene is TRBV27, the J gene TRBJ2-7; tentatively, D is TRBD1 (7 bases). The germline V and J ends were trimmed by 2 bases and 3 bases, with 17 bases remaining between them. The germline V gene encodes CDR1 MNHEY and CDR2 SMNVEV (reference sequence). CDR3 length: 16 residues.

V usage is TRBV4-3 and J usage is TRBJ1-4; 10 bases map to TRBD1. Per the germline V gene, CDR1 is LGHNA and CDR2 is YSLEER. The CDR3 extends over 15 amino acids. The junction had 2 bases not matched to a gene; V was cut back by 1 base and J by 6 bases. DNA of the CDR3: TGCGCCAGCAGCCAAGGTGGGACAGGGGATGAAAAACTGTTTTTT. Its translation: CASSQGGTGDEKLFF.

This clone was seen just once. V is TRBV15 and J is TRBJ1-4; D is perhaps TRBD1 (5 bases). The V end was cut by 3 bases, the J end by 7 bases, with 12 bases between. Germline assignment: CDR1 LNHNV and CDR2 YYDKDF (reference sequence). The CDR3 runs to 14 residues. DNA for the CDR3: TGTGCCACCAGCAGCCGACAGTGGGGTGAAAAACTGTTTTTT. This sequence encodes CATSSRQWGEKLFF.

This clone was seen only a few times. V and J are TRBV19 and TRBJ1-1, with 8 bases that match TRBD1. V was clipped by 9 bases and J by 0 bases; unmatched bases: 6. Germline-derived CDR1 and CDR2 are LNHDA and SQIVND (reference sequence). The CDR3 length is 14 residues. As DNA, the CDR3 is TGTGCCAGCAGGGGGCTAGGAGTGAACACTGAAGCTTTCTTT. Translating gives CASRGLGVNTEAFF.

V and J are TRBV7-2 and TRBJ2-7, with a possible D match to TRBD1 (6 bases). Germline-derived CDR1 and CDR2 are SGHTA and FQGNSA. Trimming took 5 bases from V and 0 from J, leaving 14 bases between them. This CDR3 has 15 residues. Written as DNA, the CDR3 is TGTGCCAGCAGCACCAAGACAGGAATCTCCTACGAGCAGTACTTC. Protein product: CASSTKTGISYEQYF.

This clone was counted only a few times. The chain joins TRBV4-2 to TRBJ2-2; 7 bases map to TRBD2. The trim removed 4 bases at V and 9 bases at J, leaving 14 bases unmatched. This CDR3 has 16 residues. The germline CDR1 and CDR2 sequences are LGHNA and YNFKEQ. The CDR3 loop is CASSLSREEAHRELFF. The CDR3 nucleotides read TGTGCCAGCAGCCTTTCCCGGGAGGAGGCCCACCGGGAGCTGTTTTTT.

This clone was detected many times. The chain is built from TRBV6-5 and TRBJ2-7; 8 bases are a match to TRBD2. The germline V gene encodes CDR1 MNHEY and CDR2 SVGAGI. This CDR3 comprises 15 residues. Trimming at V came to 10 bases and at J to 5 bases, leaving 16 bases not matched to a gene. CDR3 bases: TGTGCCACCAAAGGAGCCGGCGGGGGGCAGGACGAGCAGTACTTC. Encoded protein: CATKGAGGGQDEQYF.

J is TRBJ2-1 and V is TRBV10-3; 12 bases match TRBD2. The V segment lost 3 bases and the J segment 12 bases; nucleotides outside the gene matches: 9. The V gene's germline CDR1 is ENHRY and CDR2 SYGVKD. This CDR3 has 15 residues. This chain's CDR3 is CAISDALAGGKGQFF. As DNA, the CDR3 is TGTGCCATCAGTGACGCACTAGCGGGAGGTAAGGGGCAGTTCTTC.

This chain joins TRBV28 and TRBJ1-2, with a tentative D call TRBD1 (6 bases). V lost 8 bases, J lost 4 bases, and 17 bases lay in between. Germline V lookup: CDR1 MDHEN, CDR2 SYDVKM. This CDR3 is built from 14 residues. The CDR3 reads CASLPGGSTYGYTF. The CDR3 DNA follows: TGTGCCAGCCTTCCGGGGGGCAGCACCTATGGCTACACCTTC.

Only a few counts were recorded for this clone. Written as DNA, the CDR3 is TGCAGCGTTGGGGAGGGAGGCGAGCAGTACTTC. Translated, it gives CSVGEGGEQYF. The V call is TRBV29-1, the J call TRBJ2-7; TRBD2 matches 7 bases. The V and J ends lost 4 bases and 6 bases, in that order; junction bases with no gene match: 3. Germline CDR1 is SQVTM and CDR2 is ANQGSEA. The CDR3 runs 11 residues.

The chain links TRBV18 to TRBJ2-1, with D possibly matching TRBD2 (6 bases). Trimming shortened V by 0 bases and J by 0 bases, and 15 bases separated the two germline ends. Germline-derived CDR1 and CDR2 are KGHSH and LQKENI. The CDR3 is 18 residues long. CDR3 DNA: TGTGCCAGCTCACCACCAAGGGACTTCCTTAGCTCCTACAATGAGCAGTTCTTC. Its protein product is CASSPPRDFLSSYNEQFF.

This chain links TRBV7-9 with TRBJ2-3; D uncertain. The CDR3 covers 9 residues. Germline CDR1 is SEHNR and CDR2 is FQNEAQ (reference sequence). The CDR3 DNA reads TGTGATTTGTCGGATACGCAGTATTTT. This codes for CDLSDTQYF.

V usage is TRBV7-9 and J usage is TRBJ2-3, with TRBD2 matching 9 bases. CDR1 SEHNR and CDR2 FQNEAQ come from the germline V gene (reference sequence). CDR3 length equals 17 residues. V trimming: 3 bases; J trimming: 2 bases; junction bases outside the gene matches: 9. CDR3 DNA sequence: TGTGCCAGCAGCTTGGGGCTAGCGGGACGAGACACAGATACGCAGTATTTT. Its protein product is CASSLGLAGRDTDTQYF.

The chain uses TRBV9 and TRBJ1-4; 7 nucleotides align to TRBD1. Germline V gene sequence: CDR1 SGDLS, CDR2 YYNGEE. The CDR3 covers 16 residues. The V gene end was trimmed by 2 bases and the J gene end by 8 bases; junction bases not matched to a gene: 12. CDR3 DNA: TGTGCCAGCAGCGTTGGGGTAAGGGACAGCGACGAAAAACTGTTTTTT. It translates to CASSVGVRDSDEKLFF. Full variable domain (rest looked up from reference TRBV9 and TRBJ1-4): DSGVTQTPKHLITATGQRVTLRCSPRSGDLSVYWYQQSLDQGLQFLIQYYNGEERAKGNILERFSAQQFPDLHSELNLSSLELGDSALYFCASSVGVRDSDEKLFFGSGTQLSVL.

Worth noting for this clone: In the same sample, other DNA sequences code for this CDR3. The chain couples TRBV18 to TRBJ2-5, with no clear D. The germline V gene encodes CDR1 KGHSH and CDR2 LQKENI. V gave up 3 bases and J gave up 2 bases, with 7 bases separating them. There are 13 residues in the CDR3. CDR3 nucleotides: TGTGCCAGCTCACCCCGACAACAAGAGACCCAGTACTTC. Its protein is CASSPRQQETQYF.

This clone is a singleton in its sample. The CDR3 region has the DNA TGTGCCAGCAGCCAAGAGTCCAGCGGGACCATAGATACGCAGTATTTT. It encodes CASSQESSGTIDTQYF. The V call is TRBV14, the J call TRBJ2-3, with TRBD2 matching 7 bases. The V gene's germline CDR1 is SGHDN and CDR2 FVKESK. CDR3 size: 16 residues. The trim removed 0 bases at V and 5 bases at J, leaving 8 bases unmatched. Variable domain in full (rest from reference TRBV14 and TRBJ2-3): EAGVTQFPSHSVIEKGQTVTLRCDPISGHDNLYWYRRVMGKEIKFLLHFVKESKQDESGMPNNRFLAERTGGTYSTLKVQPAELEDSGVYFCASSQESSGTIDTQYFGPGTRLTVL.

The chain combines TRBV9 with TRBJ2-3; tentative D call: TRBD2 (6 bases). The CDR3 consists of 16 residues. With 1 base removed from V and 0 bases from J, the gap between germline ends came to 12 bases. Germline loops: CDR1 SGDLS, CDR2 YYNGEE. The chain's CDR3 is CASSVSGGRSTDTQYF. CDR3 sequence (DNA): TGTGCCAGCAGCGTATCCGGGGGACGGAGCACAGATACGCAGTATTTT.

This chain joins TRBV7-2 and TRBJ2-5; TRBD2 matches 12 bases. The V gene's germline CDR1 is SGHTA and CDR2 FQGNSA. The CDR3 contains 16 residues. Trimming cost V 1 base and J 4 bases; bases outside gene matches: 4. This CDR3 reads CASSLEGGLAGETQYF. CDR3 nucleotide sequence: TGTGCCAGCAGCTTAGAGGGGGGACTAGCGGGAGAGACCCAGTACTTC.

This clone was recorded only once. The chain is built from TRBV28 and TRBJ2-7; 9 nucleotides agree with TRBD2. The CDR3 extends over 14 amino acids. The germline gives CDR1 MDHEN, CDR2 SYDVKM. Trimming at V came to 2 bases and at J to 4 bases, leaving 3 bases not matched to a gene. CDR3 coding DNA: TGTGCCAGCAGTTTACTGAGCGGGGGGTACGAGCAGTACTTC. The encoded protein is CASSLLSGGYEQYF.

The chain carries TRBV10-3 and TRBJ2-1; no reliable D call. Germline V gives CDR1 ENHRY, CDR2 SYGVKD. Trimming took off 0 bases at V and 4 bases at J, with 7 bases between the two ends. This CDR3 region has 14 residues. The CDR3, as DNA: TGTGCCATCAGTGAGTCGACTCGGTACAATGAGCAGTTCTTC. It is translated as CAISESTRYNEQFF.

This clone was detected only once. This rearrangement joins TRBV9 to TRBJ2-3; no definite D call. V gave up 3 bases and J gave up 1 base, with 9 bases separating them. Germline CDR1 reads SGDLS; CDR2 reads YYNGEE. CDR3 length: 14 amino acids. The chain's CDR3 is CASSGPGGTDTQYF. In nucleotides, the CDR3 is TGTGCCAGCAGCGGGCCTGGAGGCACAGATACGCAGTATTTT.

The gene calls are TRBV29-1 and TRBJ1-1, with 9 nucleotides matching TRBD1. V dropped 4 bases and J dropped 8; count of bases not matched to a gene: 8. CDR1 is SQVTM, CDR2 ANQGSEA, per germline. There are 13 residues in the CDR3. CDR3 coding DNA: TGCAGCGTTGGGGGGGGACAGGGATGGGAAGCTTTCTTT. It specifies CSVGGGQGWEAFF.

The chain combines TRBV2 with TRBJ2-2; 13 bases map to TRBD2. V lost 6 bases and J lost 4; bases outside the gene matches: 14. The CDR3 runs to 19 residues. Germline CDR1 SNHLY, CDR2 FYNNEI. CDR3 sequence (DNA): TGTGCCAGCAGGAAAACGGGACTAGCGGGACTCGCAGGCACCGGGGAGCTGTTTTTT. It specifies CASRKTGLAGLAGTGELFF.

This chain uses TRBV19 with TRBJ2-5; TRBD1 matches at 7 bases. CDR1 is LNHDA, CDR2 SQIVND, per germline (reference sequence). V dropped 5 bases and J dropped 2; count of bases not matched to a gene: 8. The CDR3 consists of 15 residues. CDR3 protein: CASSGGRGPQETQYF. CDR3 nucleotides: TGTGCCAGTAGTGGCGGAAGGGGGCCTCAAGAGACCCAGTACTTC.

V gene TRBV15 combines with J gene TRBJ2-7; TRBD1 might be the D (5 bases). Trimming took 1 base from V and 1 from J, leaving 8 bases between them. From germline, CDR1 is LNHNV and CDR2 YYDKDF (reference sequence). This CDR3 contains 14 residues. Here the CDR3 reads CATSRAPGSYEQYF. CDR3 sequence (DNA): TGTGCCACCAGCAGAGCCCCAGGGTCCTACGAGCAGTACTTC.